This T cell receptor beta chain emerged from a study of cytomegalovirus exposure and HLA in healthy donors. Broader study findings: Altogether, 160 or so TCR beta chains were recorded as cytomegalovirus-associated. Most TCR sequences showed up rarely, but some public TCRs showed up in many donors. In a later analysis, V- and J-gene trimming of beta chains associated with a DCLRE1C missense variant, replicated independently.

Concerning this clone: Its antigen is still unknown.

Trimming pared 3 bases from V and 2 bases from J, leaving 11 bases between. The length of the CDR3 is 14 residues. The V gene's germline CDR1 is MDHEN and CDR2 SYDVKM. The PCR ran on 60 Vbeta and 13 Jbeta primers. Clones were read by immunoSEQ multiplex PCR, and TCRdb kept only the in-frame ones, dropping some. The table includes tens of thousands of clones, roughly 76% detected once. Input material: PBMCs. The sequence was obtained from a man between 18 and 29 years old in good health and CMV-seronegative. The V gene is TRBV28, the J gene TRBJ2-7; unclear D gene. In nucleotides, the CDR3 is TGTGCCAGCAGTTTTATACGAGGTCCCTACGAGCAGTACTTC. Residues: CASSFIRGPYEQYF.